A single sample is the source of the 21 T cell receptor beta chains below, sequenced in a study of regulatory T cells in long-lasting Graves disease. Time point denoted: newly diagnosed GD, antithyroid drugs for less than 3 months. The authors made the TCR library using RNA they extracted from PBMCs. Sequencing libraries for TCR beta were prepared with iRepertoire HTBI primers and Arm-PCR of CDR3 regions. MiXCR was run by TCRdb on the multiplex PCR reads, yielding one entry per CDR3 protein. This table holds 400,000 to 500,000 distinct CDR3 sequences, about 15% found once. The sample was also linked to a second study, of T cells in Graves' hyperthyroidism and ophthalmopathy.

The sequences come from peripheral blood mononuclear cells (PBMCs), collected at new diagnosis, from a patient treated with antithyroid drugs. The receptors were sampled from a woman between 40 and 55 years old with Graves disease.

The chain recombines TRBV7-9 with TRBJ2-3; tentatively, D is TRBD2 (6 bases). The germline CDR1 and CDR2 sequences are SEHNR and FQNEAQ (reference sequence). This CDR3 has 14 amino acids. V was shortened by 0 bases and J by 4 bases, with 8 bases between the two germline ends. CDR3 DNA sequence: TGTGCCAGCAGCTTAGCGTGGAGGGCAGATACGCAGTATTTT. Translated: CASSLAWRADTQYF.

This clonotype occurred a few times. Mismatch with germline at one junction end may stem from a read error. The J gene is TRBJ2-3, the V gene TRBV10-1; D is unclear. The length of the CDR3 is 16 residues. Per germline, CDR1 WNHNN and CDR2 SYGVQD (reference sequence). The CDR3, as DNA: TGCGCCAGCAGTGAGTTAAAGTCGGAGAGCAGAGATACGCAGTATTTT. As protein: CASSELKSESRDTQYF.

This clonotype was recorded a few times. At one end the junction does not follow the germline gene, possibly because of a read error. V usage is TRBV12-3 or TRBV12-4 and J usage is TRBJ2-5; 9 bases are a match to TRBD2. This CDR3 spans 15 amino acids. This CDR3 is CASRLGTSQRETQYF. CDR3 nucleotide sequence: TGTGCCAGCAGGTTAGGGACTAGCCAGAGGGAGACCCAGTACTTC.

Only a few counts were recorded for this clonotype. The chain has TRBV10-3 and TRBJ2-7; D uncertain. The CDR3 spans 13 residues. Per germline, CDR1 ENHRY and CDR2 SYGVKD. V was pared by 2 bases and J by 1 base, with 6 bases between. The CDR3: CAISETVSYEQYF. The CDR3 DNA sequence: TGTGCCATCAGTGAGACAGTGTCCTACGAGCAGTACTTC.

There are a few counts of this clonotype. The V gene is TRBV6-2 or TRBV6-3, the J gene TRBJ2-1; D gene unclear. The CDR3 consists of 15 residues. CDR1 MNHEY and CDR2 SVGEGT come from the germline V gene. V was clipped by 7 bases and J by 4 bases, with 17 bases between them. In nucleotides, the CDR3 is TGTGCCAGCACCCTTTACGTGGCATCTTACAATGAGCAGTTCTTC. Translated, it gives CASTLYVASYNEQFF.

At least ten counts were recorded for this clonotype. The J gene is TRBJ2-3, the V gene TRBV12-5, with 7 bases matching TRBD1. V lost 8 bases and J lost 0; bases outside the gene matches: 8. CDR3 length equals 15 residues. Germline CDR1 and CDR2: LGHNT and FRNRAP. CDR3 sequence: CASRTGDISTDTQYF. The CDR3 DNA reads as TGTGCTAGTAGAACAGGGGACATTAGCACAGATACGCAGTATTTT.

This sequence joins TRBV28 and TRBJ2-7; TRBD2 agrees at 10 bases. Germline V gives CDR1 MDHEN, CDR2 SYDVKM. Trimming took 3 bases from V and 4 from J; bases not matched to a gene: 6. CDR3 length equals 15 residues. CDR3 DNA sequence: TGTGCCAGCAGTTTCGTGCTAGCGGGAGAGTACGAGCAGTACTTC. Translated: CASSFVLAGEYEQYF.

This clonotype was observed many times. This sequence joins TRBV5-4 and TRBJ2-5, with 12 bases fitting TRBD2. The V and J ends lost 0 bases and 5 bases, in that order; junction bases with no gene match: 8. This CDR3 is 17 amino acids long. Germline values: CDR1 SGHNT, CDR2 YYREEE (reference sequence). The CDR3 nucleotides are TGTGCCAGCAGCTTGGGCGCTAGCGGGAGGGCCGATGAGACCCAGTACTTC. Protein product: CASSLGASGRADETQYF.

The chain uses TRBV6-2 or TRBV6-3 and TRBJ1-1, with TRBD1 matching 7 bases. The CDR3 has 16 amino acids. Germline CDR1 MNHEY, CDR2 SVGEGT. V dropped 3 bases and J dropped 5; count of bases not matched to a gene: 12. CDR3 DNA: TGTGCCAGCAGTTATGAGGAAGGGGGCGCGGGGACTGAAGCTTTCTTT. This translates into CASSYEEGGAGTEAFF.

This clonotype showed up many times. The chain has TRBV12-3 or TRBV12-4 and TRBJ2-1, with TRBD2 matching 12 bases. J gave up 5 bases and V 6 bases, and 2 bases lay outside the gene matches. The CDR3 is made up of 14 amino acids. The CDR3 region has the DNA TGTGCCAGCAGGACTAGCGGGAGTAACAATGAGCAGTTCTTC. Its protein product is CASRTSGSNNEQFF.

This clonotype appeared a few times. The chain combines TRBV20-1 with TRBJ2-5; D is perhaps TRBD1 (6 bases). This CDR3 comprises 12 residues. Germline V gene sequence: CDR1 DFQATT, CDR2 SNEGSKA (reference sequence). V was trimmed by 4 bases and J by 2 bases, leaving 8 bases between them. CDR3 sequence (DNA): TGCAGTGCTATCAGGGGACAAGAGACCCAGTACTTC. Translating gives CSAIRGQETQYF.

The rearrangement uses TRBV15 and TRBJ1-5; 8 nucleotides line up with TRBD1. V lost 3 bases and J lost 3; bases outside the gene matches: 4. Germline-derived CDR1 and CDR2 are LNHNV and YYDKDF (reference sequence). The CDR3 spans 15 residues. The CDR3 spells CATSSGQGYNQPQHF. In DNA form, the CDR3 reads TGTGCCACCAGCAGTGGACAGGGCTACAATCAGCCCCAGCATTTT.

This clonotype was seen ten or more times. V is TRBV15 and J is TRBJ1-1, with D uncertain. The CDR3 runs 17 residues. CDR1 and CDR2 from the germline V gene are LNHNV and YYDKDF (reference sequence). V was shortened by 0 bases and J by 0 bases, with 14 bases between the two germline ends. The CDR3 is CATSRDYSFEMNTEAFF. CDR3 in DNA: TGTGCCACCAGCAGAGATTATAGCTTCGAGATGAACACTGAAGCTTTCTTT. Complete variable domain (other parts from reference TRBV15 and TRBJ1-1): DAMVIQNPRYQVTQFGKPVTLSCSQTLNHNVMYWYQQKSSQAPKLLFHYYDKDFNNEADTPDNFQSRRPNTSFCFLDIRSPGLGDTAMYLCATSRDYSFEMNTEAFFGQGTRLTVV.

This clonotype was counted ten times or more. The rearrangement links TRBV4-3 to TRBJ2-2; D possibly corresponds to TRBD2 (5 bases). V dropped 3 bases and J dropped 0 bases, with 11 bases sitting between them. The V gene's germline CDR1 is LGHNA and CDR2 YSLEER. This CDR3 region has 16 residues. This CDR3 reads CASSHEAGANTGELFF. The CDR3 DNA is TGCGCCAGCAGCCATGAGGCGGGCGCGAACACCGGGGAGCTGTTTTTT.

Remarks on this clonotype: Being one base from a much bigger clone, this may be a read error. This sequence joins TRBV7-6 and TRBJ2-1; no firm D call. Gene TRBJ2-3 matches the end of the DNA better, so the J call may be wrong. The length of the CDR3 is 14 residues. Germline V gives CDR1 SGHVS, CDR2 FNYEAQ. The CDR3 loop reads CASSSPASTDMQYF. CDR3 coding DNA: TGTGCCAGCAGCTCCCCCGCGAGCACAGATATGCAGTATTTT.

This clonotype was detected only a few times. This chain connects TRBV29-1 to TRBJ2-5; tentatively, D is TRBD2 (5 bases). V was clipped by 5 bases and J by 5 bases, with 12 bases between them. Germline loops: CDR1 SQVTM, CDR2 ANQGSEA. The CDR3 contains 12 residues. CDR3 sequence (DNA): TGCAGCGTTATGGACTTAGGGGAGACCCAGTACTTC. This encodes CSVMDLGETQYF.

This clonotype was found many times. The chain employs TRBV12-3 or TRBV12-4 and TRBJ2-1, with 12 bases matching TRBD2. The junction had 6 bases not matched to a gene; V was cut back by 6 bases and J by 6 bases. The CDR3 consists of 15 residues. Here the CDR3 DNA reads TGTGCCAGCAGCCCGACTAGCGGGAGCAGCAATGAGCAGTTCTTC. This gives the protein CASSPTSGSSNEQFF.

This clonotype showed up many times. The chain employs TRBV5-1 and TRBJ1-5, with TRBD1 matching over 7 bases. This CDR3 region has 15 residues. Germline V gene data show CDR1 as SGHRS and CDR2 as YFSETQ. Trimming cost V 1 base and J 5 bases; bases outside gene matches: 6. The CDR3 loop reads CASSLQGEWDQPQHF. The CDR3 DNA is TGCGCCAGCAGCTTGCAGGGGGAGTGGGATCAGCCCCAGCATTTT.

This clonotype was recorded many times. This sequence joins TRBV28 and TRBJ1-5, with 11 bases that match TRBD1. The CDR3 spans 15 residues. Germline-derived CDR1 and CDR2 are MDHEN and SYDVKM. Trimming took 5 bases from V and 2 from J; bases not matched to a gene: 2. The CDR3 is CASSRDRGGNQPQHF. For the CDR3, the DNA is TGTGCCAGCAGTAGGGACAGGGGGGGCAATCAGCCCCAGCATTTT.

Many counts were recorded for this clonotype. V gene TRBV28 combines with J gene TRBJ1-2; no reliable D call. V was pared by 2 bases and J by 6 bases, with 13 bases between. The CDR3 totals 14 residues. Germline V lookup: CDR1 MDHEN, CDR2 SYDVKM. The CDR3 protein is CASSLGGNGDGYTF. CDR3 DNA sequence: TGTGCCAGCAGTTTAGGAGGGAATGGAGATGGCTACACCTTC.

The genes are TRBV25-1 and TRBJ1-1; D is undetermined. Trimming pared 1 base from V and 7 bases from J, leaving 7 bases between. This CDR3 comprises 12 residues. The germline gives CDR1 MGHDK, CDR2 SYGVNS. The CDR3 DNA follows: TGTGCCAGCAGTGAATTTAAGGGTGAAGCTTTCTTT. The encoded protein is CASSEFKGEAFF.